This is a list of T cell receptor beta chains from one sample in a study of identical twins. TCRdb redid the calling of the 5' RACE reads with MiXCR, one entry per CDR3 protein. The sample has around 510,000 distinct CDR3 sequences, roughly an eighth seen once. The same data also went into a second study, on yellow fever vaccine responses in identical twins.

Sequencing used CD4+ T cells sorted from blood. Every receptor here comes from a woman aged 18-29 years in good health. Both conserved end residues are part of each CDR3. The D gene is left open where the match is weak. Clone size is given for some rows only: seen once, a few or many times, or a class if the clone is expanded.

v_gene: TRBV18; j_gene: TRBJ2-6; d_gene: TRBD2; abundance: .; CDR3aa: CASQSGVSGANVLTF; CDR3nt: TGTGCCAGCCAGAGCGGGGTCTCTGGGGCCAACGTCCTGACTTTC
v_gene: TRBV7-2; j_gene: TRBJ1-6; d_gene: .; abundance: .; CDR3aa: CASSDTRYSPLHF; CDR3nt: TGTGCCAGCAGCGACACTAGGTATTCACCCCTCCACTTT
v_gene: TRBV20-1; j_gene: TRBJ1-1; d_gene: .; abundance: .; CDR3aa: CSAGKTANTEAFF; CDR3nt: TGCAGTGCTGGCAAGACGGCAAACACTGAAGCTTTCTTT
v_gene: TRBV23-1; j_gene: TRBJ2-7; d_gene: .; abundance: .; CDR3aa: CASSHRGVDYEQYF; CDR3nt: TGCGCCAGCAGTCACCGCGGGGTGGACTACGAGCAGTACTTC
v_gene: TRBV11-2; j_gene: TRBJ2-1; d_gene: TRBD2; abundance: few; CDR3aa: CASSLTIRVLAGRNEQFF; CDR3nt: TGTGCCAGCAGCTTAACCATCCGAGTCCTAGCGGGTAGAAATGAGCAGTTCTTC
v_gene: TRBV2; j_gene: TRBJ2-5; d_gene: .; abundance: .; CDR3aa: CASRPFGGRVLEETQYF; CDR3nt: TGTGCCAGCAGACCTTTTGGGGGCAGGGTGTTAGAAGAGACCCAGTACTTC
v_gene: TRBV5-1; j_gene: TRBJ2-2; d_gene: .; abundance: many; CDR3aa: CASSLIRGFAGELFF; CDR3nt: TGCGCCAGCAGCCTCATCAGGGGTTTCGCCGGGGAGCTGTTTTTT
v_gene: TRBV30; j_gene: TRBJ2-5; d_gene: TRBD2; abundance: few; CDR3aa: CATGLVAWETQYF; CDR3nt: TGTGCCACCGGACTAGTAGCATGGGAGACCCAGTACTTC
v_gene: TRBV6-1; j_gene: TRBJ1-1; d_gene: .; abundance: few; CDR3aa: CASSETRNTEAFF; CDR3nt: TGTGCCAGCAGTGAAACCAGGAACACTGAAGCTTTCTTT
v_gene: TRBV10-3; j_gene: TRBJ2-1; d_gene: TRBD2; abundance: many; CDR3aa: CAIKGLAGEEQFF; CDR3nt: TGTGCCATCAAAGGACTAGCGGGAGAAGAGCAGTTCTTC